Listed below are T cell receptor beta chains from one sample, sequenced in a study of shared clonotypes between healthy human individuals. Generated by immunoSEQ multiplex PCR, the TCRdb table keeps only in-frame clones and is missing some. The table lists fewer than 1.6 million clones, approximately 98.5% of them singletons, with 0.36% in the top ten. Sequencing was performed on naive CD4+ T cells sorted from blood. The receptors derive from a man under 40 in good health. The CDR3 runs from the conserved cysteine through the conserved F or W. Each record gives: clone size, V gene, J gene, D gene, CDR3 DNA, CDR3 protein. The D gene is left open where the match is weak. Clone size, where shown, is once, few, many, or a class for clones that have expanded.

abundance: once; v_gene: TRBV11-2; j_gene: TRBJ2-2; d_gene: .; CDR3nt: TGTGCCAGCAGCTTAAGGCAGAGGGCAGGGGAGCTGTTTTTT; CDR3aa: CASSLRQRAGELFF
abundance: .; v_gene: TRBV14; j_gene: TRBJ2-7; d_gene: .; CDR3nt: TGTGCCAGCAGCCAAGATTTGGCAGACGAGCAGTACTTC; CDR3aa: CASSQDLADEQYF
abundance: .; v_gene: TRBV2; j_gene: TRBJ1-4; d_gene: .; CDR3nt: TGTGCCAGCAGTAGGCGAGAAAAACTGTTTTTT; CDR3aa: CASSRREKLFF
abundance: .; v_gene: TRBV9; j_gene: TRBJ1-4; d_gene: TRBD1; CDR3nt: TGTGCCAGCAGCCCGCGGGACAGGGGAAGTCGTAACACTAATGAAAAACTGTTTTTT; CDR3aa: CASSPRDRGSRNTNEKLFF
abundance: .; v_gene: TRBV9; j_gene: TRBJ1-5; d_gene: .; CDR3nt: TGTGCCAGCAGCGCCATGGGGTTCGGCAATCAGCCCCAGCATTTT; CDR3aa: CASSAMGFGNQPQHF
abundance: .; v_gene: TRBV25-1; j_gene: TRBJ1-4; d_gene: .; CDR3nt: TGTGCCAGCAGTGAACCCCGACAGGCAGCGGCTAATGAAAAACTGTTTTTT; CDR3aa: CASSEPRQAAANEKLFF
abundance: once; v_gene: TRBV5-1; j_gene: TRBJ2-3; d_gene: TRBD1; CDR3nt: TGCGCCAGCAGACGGACAGGGGCAGATACGCAGTATTTT; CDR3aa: CASRRTGADTQYF
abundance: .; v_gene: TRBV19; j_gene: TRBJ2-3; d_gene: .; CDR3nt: TGTGCCAGTATGGGAGTAGGCACAGATACGCAGTATTTT; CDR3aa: CASMGVGTDTQYF
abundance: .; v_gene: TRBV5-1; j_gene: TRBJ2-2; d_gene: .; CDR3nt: TGCGCCAGCACCCCCTTGTGGGGGAACACCGGGGAGCTGTTTTTT; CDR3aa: CASTPLWGNTGELFF
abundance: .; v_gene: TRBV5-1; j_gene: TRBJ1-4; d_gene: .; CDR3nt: TGCGCCAGCAGCTTCAGGGCGACTAATGAAAAACTGTTTTTT; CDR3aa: CASSFRATNEKLFF
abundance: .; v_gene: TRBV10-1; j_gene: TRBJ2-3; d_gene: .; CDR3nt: TGCGCCAGCAGTGAGTCGGGTGCTAGCACAGATACGCAGTATTTT; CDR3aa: CASSESGASTDTQYF
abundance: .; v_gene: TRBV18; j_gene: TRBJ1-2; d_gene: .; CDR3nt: TGTGCCAGCTCACCACTTCAAAGTACGATAGGTTCAAACACCTTC; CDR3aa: CASSPLQSTIGSNTF
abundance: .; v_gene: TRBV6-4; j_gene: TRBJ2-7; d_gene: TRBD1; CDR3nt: TGTGCCAGCAGAAAAGGTCCAGGGGGCGCCTTC; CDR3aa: CASRKGPGGAF
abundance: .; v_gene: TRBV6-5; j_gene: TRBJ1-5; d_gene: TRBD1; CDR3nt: TGTGCCAGCAGTCCTACAGGGGGCATCAATCAGCCCCAGCATTTT; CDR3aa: CASSPTGGINQPQHF
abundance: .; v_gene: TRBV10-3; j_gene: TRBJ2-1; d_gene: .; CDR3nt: TGTGCCATCAGCCCAACCGGGGTGGGGGATGAGCAGTTCTTC; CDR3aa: CAISPTGVGDEQFF
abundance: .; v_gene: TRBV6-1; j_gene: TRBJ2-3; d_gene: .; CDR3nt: TGTGCCAGCAGGGTTTCGTGGTGGGAAGATACGCAGTATTTT; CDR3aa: CASRVSWWEDTQYF
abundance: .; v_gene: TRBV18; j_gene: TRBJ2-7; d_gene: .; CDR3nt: TGTGCCAGCTCCCCCTTTAAAGACTACGAGCAGTACTTC; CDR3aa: CASSPFKDYEQYF
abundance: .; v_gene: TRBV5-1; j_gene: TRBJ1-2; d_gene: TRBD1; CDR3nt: TGCGCCAGCAGCTCAACCTTAGACAGGGCTTACGGCTACACCTTC; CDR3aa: CASSSTLDRAYGYTF
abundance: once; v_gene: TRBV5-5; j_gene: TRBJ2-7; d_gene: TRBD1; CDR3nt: TGTGCCAGCAGGCGACAGGGTAGCTCCTACGAGCAGTACTTC; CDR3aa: CASRRQGSSYEQYF
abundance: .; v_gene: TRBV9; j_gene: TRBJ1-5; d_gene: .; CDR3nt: TGTGCCAGCAGCGTAGTGGGGGTCGGTCAGCCCCAGCATTTT; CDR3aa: CASSVVGVGQPQHF
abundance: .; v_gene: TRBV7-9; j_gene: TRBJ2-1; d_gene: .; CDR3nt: TGTGCCAGCAGCTCCGACCCGAGAGGCTCCTACAATGAGCAGTTCTTC; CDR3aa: CASSSDPRGSYNEQFF
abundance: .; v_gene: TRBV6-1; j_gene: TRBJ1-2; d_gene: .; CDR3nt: TGTGCCAGCAGTGTAGGAACCTCTAACTATGGCTACACCTTC; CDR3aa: CASSVGTSNYGYTF
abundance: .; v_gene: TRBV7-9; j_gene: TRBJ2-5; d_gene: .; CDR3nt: TGTGCCAGCAGCCCGGAGGAAGAGACCCAGTACTTC; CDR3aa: CASSPEEETQYF
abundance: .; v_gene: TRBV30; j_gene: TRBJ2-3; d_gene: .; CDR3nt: TGTGCCTGGAGTAGGCCAGATACGCAGTATTTT; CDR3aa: CAWSRPDTQYF
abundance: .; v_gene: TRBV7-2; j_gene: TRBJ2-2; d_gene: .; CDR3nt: TGTGCCAGCAGCTTGGATGCGTTTTACACCGGGGAGCTGTTTTTT; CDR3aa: CASSLDAFYTGELFF
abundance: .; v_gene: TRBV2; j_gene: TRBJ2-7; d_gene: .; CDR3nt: TGTGCCAGCAGTGTGCGAGGGGATAACGAGCAGTACTTC; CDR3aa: CASSVRGDNEQYF
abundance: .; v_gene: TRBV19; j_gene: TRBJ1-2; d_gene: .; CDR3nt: TGTGCCAGTAGTATCGGGACTCCAAGGGTCCATGGCTACACCTTC; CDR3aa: CASSIGTPRVHGYTF
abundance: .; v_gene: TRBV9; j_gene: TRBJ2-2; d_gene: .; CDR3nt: TGTGCCAGCAGCGTACAGGATTCGAACACCGGGGAGCTGTTTTTT; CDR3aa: CASSVQDSNTGELFF
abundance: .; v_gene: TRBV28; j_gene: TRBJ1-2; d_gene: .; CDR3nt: TGTGCCAGCAGCCTGGCGAGCTATGGCTACACCTTC; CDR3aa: CASSLASYGYTF
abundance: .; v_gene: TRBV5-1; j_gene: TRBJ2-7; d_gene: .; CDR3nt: TGCGCCAGCAGCCTGGACTTACAAGGCCGCTACGAGCAGTACTTC; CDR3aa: CASSLDLQGRYEQYF
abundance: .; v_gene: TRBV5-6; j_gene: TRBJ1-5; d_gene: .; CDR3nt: TGTGCCAGCAGCTTTTCCGGGGGCAATCAGCCCCAGCATTTT; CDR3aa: CASSFSGGNQPQHF
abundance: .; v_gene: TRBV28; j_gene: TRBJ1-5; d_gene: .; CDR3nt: TGTGCCAGCAGACTACAAGATTATAGCAATCAGCCCCAGCATTTT; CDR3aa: CASRLQDYSNQPQHF
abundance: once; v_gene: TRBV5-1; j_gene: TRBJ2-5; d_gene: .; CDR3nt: TGCGCCAGCAGCTATGGTCCCGGAGAGACCCAGTACTTC; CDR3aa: CASSYGPGETQYF
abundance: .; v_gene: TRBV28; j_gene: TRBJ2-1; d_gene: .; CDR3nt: TGTGCCAGCAGTCCTCTAGACTACAATGAGCAGTTCTTC; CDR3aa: CASSPLDYNEQFF
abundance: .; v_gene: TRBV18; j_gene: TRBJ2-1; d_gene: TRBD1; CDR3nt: TGTGCCAGCTCACCACCGGGACAGGGTTACAATGAGCAGTTCTTC; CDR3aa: CASSPPGQGYNEQFF
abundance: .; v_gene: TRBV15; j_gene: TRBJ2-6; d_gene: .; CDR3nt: TGTGCCACCAGCACCTCAGGCTCTGGGGCCAACGTCCTGACTTTC; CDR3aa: CATSTSGSGANVLTF
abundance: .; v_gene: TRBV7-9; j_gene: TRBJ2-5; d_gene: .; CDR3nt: TGTGCCAGCAGCTTAGCGGGGGGAAACCAAGAGACCCAGTACTTC; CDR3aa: CASSLAGGNQETQYF
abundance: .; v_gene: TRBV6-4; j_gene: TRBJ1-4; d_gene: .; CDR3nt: TGTGCCAGCAGTAGATCAACTAATGAAAAACTGTTTTTT; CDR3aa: CASSRSTNEKLFF
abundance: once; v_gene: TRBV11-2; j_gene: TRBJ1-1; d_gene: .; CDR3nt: TGTGCCAGCAGCTTAGGTAAAGGGGGTAAGGACACTGAAGCTTTCTTT; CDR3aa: CASSLGKGGKDTEAFF
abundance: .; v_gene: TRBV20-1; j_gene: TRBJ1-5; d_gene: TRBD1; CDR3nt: TGCAGTGCTAGAACAGGGGGTACCCGGCATTTT; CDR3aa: CSARTGGTRHF
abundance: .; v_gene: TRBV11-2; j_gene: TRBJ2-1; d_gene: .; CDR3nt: TGTGCCAGCAGCCCCGTTCGGGGAGGACGGTCCTCCTACAATGAGCAGTTCTTC; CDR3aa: CASSPVRGGRSSYNEQFF
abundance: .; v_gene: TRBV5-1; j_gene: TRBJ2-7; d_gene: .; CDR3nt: TGCGCCAGCCACACTGGGGGGATCGCCTACGAGCAGTACTTC; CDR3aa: CASHTGGIAYEQYF
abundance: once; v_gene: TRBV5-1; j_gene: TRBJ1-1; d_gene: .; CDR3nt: TGCGCCAGCAGCTTGGGGCCAAGGAACACTGAAGCTTTCTTT; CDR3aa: CASSLGPRNTEAFF
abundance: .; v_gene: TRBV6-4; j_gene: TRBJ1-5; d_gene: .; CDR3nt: TGTGCCAGCAGGCCTCAGCCCCAGCATTTT; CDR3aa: CASRPQPQHF
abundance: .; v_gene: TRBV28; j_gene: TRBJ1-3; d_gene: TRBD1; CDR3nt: TGTGCCAGCAGGACAGGGACGAACACCATATATTTT; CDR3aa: CASRTGTNTIYF
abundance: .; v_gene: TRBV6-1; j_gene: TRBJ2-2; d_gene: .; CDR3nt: TGTGCCAGCAGAGTAGGGAGGGAGCTGTTTTTT; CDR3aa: CASRVGRELFF
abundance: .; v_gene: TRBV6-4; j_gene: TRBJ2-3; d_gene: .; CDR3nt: TGTGCCAGCAGTGAGGAGCGAGGCGCGCTGGGGGATACGCAGTATTTT; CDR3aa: CASSEERGALGDTQYF
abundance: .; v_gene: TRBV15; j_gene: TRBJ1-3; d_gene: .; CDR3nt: TGTGCCACCAGCAGAGGACGCGACTCTGGAAACACCATATATTTT; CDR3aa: CATSRGRDSGNTIYF
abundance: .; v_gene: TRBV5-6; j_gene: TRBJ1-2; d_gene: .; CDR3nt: TGTGCCAGCAGCCCAAGGGCAGGGACACTGGTCTATGGCTACACCTTC; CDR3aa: CASSPRAGTLVYGYTF
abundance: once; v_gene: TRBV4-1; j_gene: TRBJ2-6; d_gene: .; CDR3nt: TGCGCCAGCAGCCAACAAAAGGCAGGGAGGGGGTCTGGGGCCAACGTCCTGACTTTC; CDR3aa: CASSQQKAGRGSGANVLTF
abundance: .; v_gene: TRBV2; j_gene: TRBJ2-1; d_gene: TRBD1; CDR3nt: TGTGCCAGCAGTGAAGACAGGGGGATGTATAATGAGCAGTTCTTC; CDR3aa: CASSEDRGMYNEQFF
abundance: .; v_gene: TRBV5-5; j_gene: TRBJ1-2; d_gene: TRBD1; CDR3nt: TGTGCCAGCAGCTTTACAGGGGATTATGGCTACACCTTC; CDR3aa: CASSFTGDYGYTF
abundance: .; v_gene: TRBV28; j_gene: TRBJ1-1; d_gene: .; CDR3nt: TGTGCCAGCAGTTTTCTGATCACTGAAGCTTTCTTT; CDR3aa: CASSFLITEAFF